This T cell receptor (beta chain) was sequenced for a study of technical replicates of blood from a few donors. Profiled with immunoSEQ multiplex PCR; TCRdb holds only in-frame clones, not every one. Seen here are 44,000 or so clones, 80% to 95% observed once, and the top ten hold 3% to 5%. The CDR3 spans 15 residues. The germline CDR1 and CDR2 sequences are SGDLS and YYNGEE. The V gene lost 4 bases and the J gene lost 3 bases, with 14 bases spanning the gap. Sequencing was carried out using PBMCs. The chain carries TRBV9 and TRBJ2-1, with a tentative D call TRBD2 (7 bases). This TCR was recovered from a human donor in good health. Some clones in this sample may be carry-over from other donors' samples. This CDR3 is CASSKGRGSYNEQFF. DNA for the CDR3: TGTGCCAGCAGCAAAGGGAGGGGGAGCTACAATGAGCAGTTCTTC.